This TCR beta chain was recorded in a study of blood T cell repertoires in COVID-19. Original data processing: Scientists estimated how many nucleated cells there were by amplifying reference gene primers. Assay: immunoSEQ multiplex PCR; the TCRdb copy retains only in-frame clones and omits some. That table gives V, J and clone size, and the DNA gave D and trimming. This repertoire shows a few hundred thousand clones, around 90% found once; its top ten account for around 0.92%. Those who participated ranged in age from about 18 to 89 years and resided in 20 to 30 US areas. The TCR was taken from a woman in her 30s who had recovered from COVID-19. The sample taken for sequencing was PBMCs or T cells enriched from blood (not recorded which).

This CDR3 is CATSDERGTNGGYTF. DNA of the CDR3: TGTGCCACCAGTGATGAGAGAGGAACTAACGGGGGCTACACCTTC. The chain is built from TRBV24-1 and TRBJ1-2; unclear D gene. The V gene's germline CDR1 is KGHDR and CDR2 SFDVKD. CDR3 length equals 15 residues. Between the trimmed V and J ends, which lost 3 bases and 8 bases, there was a span of 18 bases.